This T cell receptor beta chain was sequenced in a study of a mutant IDH1 vaccine in newly diagnosed glioma. Indicated time point: baseline, week 1 (first vaccination visit). Treatment indicated: pre-vaccination baseline after standard-of-care therapy. V was cut by 7 bases and J by 5 bases, with 14 bases left in between. Germline CDR1 SQVTM, CDR2 ANQGSEA. The CDR3 loop spans 12 amino acids. The assay was immunoSEQ multiplex PCR, and TCRdb's table has in-frame clones only and misses some. The data contain roughly 68,000 clones, approximately 79% of them singletons. The genes are TRBV29-1 and TRBJ2-5, with D possibly being TRBD1 (7 bases). Sequenced material: PBMCs, taken from a glioma patient treated with radiotherapy, temozolomide or both. This sequence originates from a man in his forties or fifties with glioma. The CDR3 loop is CSAQGGVETQYF. The CDR3 bases are TGCAGCGCCCAGGGGGGCGTGGAGACCCAGTACTTC.